This TCR beta chain stems from a study of blood T cell repertoires in COVID-19. The wider study: Acute-phase and convalescent COVID-19 samples originated in the United States, Italy and Spain. T cells, B-cell-depleted T cells, or PBMCs provided the cDNA or gDNA that served as material.

The Seattle patients joined while their infection was active and were tracked longitudinally afterward. V lost 8 bases, J lost 0 bases, and 13 bases lay in between. The length of the CDR3 is 14 residues. Germline CDR1 and CDR2: SEHNR and FQNEAQ (reference sequence). In the source study's methods: Estimates of nucleated cell counts were drawn from the amplification of reference gene primers. TCRdb's table, derived via immunoSEQ multiplex PCR, lists solely in-frame clones and lacks some. V and J calls plus clone size are reproduced from that table; the DNA served to infer D and trimming. The sample includes some 260,000 clones, approximately 89% seen only once; the top ten take under 8%.

J is TRBJ1-1 and V is TRBV7-9, with D possibly TRBD1 on 6 matching bases. The receptor's source is a woman aged 30 to 39 with COVID-19, enrolled during active disease. Sequencing was done on a sample of peripheral blood. CDR3 amino acids: CASRGGGMNTEAFF. DNA for the CDR3: TGTGCCAGCCGAGGTGGGGGCATGAACACTGAAGCTTTCTTT.